This TCR beta chain stems from a study of T cells in Graves' hyperthyroidism and ophthalmopathy. The germline gives CDR1 MNHNS, CDR2 SASEGT. This CDR3 comprises 17 residues. V shed 10 bases and J shed 6 bases, with 30 bases lying between them. Researchers amplified the TCR beta CDR3 regions from RNA transcripts. The HTBI primer set was used in a first-round RT-PCR of the TCR CDR3. TCRdb passed the multiplex PCR reads through MiXCR, listing each CDR3 protein once. The sample gives about 400,000 distinct CDR3 sequences, more than 13% of which show up once; around a third is in the top ten. The chain has TRBV6-1 and TRBJ1-2; D is unclear. The sample comprised blood. The clonotype comes from a woman aged 25 to 39 with Graves' hyperthyroidism. The CDR3 spells CAILTVLGVKMSHGYTF. CDR3 in DNA: TGTGCCATTCTAACGGTTCTGGGAGTCAAAATGTCACATGGCTACACCTTC.